One sample yielded the 32 T cell receptor beta chains listed below, sequenced in a study of cytomegalovirus exposure and HLA in healthy donors. TCRdb keeps only in-frame clones here, not all; method: immunoSEQ multiplex PCR. This sample has more than 120,000 clones, with approximately 88% found just once. Source material: PBMCs. The source of these receptors is a man younger than 35 in good health and CMV-seropositive.

V gene TRBV30 combines with J gene TRBJ1-1; no definite D call. CDR1 and CDR2 from the germline V gene are GTSNPN and SVGIG (reference sequence). The V gene lost 0 bases and the J gene lost 0 bases, with 11 bases spanning the gap. The CDR3 is 15 residues long. This CDR3 reads CAWSVRGRMNTEAFF. Here the CDR3 DNA reads TGTGCCTGGAGTGTACGGGGAAGGATGAACACTGAAGCTTTCTTT.

This clone appeared a single time. The rearrangement joins TRBV5-4 to TRBJ1-1, with 9 bases matching TRBD1. The CDR3 has 14 amino acids. The ends lost 4 bases at V and 3 bases at J; junction bases unmatched: 4. CDR1 SGHNT and CDR2 YYREEE come from the germline V gene (reference sequence). For the CDR3, the DNA is TGTGCCAGCAGCCCCCGGGACAGGGACACTGAAGCTTTCTTT. It translates to CASSPRDRDTEAFF.

The chain carries TRBV4-2 and TRBJ1-1; D ambiguous. Germline values: CDR1 LGHNA, CDR2 YNFKEQ. The CDR3 loop spans 11 amino acids. Trimming took 1 base from V and 6 from J, leaving 3 bases between them. Written as DNA, the CDR3 is TGTGCCAGCAGCCAAGCGGCTGAAGCTTTCTTT. It is translated as CASSQAAEAFF.

This clone has only one observation. V usage is TRBV18 and J usage is TRBJ2-7; 11 nucleotides match TRBD1. Germline values: CDR1 KGHSH, CDR2 LQKENI. The CDR3 is 15 amino acids. The ends lost 5 bases at V and 6 bases at J; junction bases unmatched: 9. This CDR3 is CASSSTGQGVVEQYF. CDR3 sequence (DNA): TGTGCCAGCTCATCAACGGGACAGGGGGTGGTCGAGCAGTACTTC.

This chain connects TRBV4-1 to TRBJ2-1; 8 nucleotides align to TRBD1. This CDR3 comprises 16 residues. From germline, CDR1 is MGHRA and CDR2 YSYEKL. V gave up 4 bases and J gave up 5 bases; unmatched junction bases: 10. Here the CDR3 DNA reads TGCGCCAGCAGCCGCCTGGGACAGGAGGTTAACAATGAGCAGTTCTTC. This encodes CASSRLGQEVNNEQFF.

V usage is TRBV6-5 and J usage is TRBJ2-1, with D uncertain. V was cut by 6 bases and J by 7 bases, with 13 bases left in between. CDR1 and CDR2 (germline): MNHEY, SVGAGI. The CDR3 loop spans 13 amino acids. The CDR3: CASRVDSINEQFF. As DNA, the CDR3 is TGTGCCAGCAGGGTCGACTCTATTAATGAGCAGTTCTTC.

A remark on this clone: The same CDR3 arises from other DNA sequences in this sample as well. The chain is built from TRBV5-1 and TRBJ1-5; D is ambiguous. CDR1 SGHRS and CDR2 YFSETQ come from the germline V gene. The CDR3 length is 14 residues. V was pared by 0 bases and J by 2 bases, with 6 bases between. The CDR3 bases are TGCGCCAGCAGCTTGGCCGGAGGCAATCAGCCCCAGCATTTT. Translating gives CASSLAGGNQPQHF.

The CDR3 reads CASANHRSNEKLFF. In DNA form, the CDR3 reads TGTGCCAGCGCCAATCACAGATCTAATGAAAAACTGTTTTTT. The V gene is TRBV6-5, the J gene TRBJ1-4; D not resolved. The CDR3 has 14 amino acids. The germline CDR1 and CDR2 sequences are MNHEY and SVGAGI. V was shortened by 8 bases and J by 3 bases, with 13 bases between the two germline ends.

The V and J genes are TRBV27 and TRBJ2-7; D uncertain. The V gene's germline CDR1 is MNHEY and CDR2 SMNVEV (reference sequence). Trimming removed 5 bases at V and 7 bases at J, with 9 bases between. This CDR3 comprises 11 residues. CDR3 sequence: CASSTTGEQYF. The CDR3, as DNA: TGTGCCAGCAGTACCACTGGTGAGCAGTACTTC.

The V call is TRBV28, the J call TRBJ1-2, with no clear D. The V end lost 6 bases, the J end lost 6 bases, and 8 bases lay between the germline ends. The CDR3 has 11 residues. Germline V gene sequence: CDR1 MDHEN, CDR2 SYDVKM. The CDR3 DNA sequence: TGTGCCAGCAGCCCGAGCCATGGCTACACCTTC. This translates into CASSPSHGYTF.

V gene TRBV30 combines with J gene TRBJ1-1; possibly TRBD1 for D (5 bases). The V gene lost 1 base and the J gene lost 6 bases, with 6 bases spanning the gap. This CDR3 contains 11 residues. CDR1 and CDR2 (germline): GTSNPN, SVGIG (reference sequence). The CDR3 reads CAWSETAEAFF. CDR3 nucleotide sequence: TGTGCCTGGAGTGAGACAGCTGAAGCTTTCTTT.

The chain uses TRBV6-1 and TRBJ2-7; 9 bases are shared with TRBD2. CDR1 is MNHNS and CDR2 is SASEGT in the germline V gene. The CDR3 is 15 residues long. Trimming took 2 bases from V and 6 from J; bases not matched to a gene: 8. The DNA of the CDR3 is TGTGCCAGCAGTGAATACGCGGGAGGGCCTCTCGAGCAGTACTTC. Protein product: CASSEYAGGPLEQYF.

The chain is built from TRBV7-6 and TRBJ2-1; no definite D call. This CDR3 is built from 11 residues. Germline CDR1 SGHVS, CDR2 FNYEAQ. The V and J ends lost 1 base and 9 bases respectively, with 4 bases between them. CDR3 nucleotide sequence: TGTGCCAGCAGCTTAGATCGTGAGCAGTTCTTC. Translating it yields CASSLDREQFF. Variable domain in full (rest from reference TRBV7-6 and TRBJ2-1): GAGVSQSPRYKVTKRGQDVALRCDPISGHVSLYWYRQALGQGPEFLTYFNYEAQQDKSGLPNDRFSAERPEGSISTLTIQRTEQRDSAMYRCASSLDREQFFGPGTRLTVL.

The chain has TRBV29-1 and TRBJ2-5, with D possibly matching TRBD2 (5 bases). The CDR3 sequence is 13 residues long. V was shortened by 6 bases and J by 5 bases, with 16 bases between the two germline ends. Germline values: CDR1 SQVTM, CDR2 ANQGSEA. This chain's CDR3 is CSVAFTSRETQYF. The CDR3 DNA is TGCAGCGTCGCATTTACTAGTCGCGAGACCCAGTACTTC. The full variable domain, its missing parts supplied by reference TRBV29-1 and TRBJ2-5, is SAVISQKPSRDICQRGTSLTIQCQVDSQVTMMFWYRQQPGQSLTLIATANQGSEATYESGFVIDKFPISRPNLTFSTLTVSNMSPEDSSIYLCSVAFTSRETQYFGPGTRLLVL.

The chain carries TRBV19 and TRBJ2-5; 7 nucleotides match TRBD2. CDR3 length: 16 amino acids. V dropped 4 bases and J dropped 4; count of bases not matched to a gene: 12. Germline CDR1 reads LNHDA; CDR2 reads SQIVND (reference sequence). The CDR3 loop is CASSTPGLLTGETQYF. In DNA form, the CDR3 reads TGTGCCAGTAGTACCCCGGGACTACTTACGGGAGAGACCCAGTACTTC.

V is TRBV5-6 and J is TRBJ1-2, with unresolved D. Trimming shortened V by 0 bases and J by 8 bases, and 8 bases separated the two germline ends. CDR1 and CDR2 (germline): SGHDT, YYEEEE. The CDR3 is 12 amino acids. CDR3 loop: CASSLGNNGYTF. The CDR3 DNA reads as TGTGCCAGCAGCTTGGGAAACAACGGCTACACCTTC.

The genes are TRBV9 and TRBJ2-3; 13 positions agree with TRBD2. With 3 bases clipped from V and 5 bases from J, the junction kept 3 bases outside the gene matches. Germline V gives CDR1 SGDLS, CDR2 YYNGEE. The CDR3 is 15 residues long. This CDR3 reads CASSETSGGVDTQYF. The DNA of the CDR3 is TGTGCCAGCAGCGAAACTAGCGGGGGGGTAGATACGCAGTATTTT.

The rearrangement uses TRBV4-2 and TRBJ2-1, with a weak D call TRBD1 (5 bases). The V end lost 1 base, the J end lost 5 bases, and 18 bases lay between the germline ends. There are 17 residues in the CDR3. Germline V gene sequence: CDR1 LGHNA, CDR2 YNFKEQ. The CDR3 loop is CASSQVTRVSPNNEQFF. CDR3 nucleotides: TGTGCCAGCAGCCAAGTGACCAGGGTAAGCCCAAACAATGAGCAGTTCTTC.

This chain links TRBV27 with TRBJ1-2; tentatively, D is TRBD1 (5 bases). V dropped 8 bases and J dropped 4 bases, with 20 bases sitting between them. Per germline, CDR1 MNHEY and CDR2 SMNVEV (reference sequence). The CDR3 covers 15 residues. CDR3 sequence: CASAVEGAARYGYTF. Written as DNA, the CDR3 is TGTGCCAGCGCCGTCGAAGGGGCAGCCCGCTATGGCTACACCTTC.

This clone has a single count. The rearrangement uses TRBV19 and TRBJ1-5; 10 nucleotides align to TRBD1. In germline, CDR1 is LNHDA, CDR2 SQIVND (reference sequence). CDR3 length equals 15 residues. The trim removed 0 bases at V and 4 bases at J, leaving 0 bases unmatched. Here the CDR3 reads CASSIEDRGNQPQHF. The CDR3 bases are TGTGCCAGTAGTATAGAGGACAGGGGGAATCAGCCCCAGCATTTT.

This clone was observed a few times. The J gene is TRBJ1-1, the V gene TRBV19; 9 nucleotides match TRBD1. After removal of 3 bases from V and 11 bases from J, the junction contained 7 bases not matched to a gene. This CDR3 is 13 amino acids long. Germline V CDR1 and CDR2: LNHDA, SQIVND (reference sequence). In DNA form, the CDR3 reads TGTGCCAGTAGTATTACGACAGGGGGGGAGGCTTTCTTT. This translates into CASSITTGGEAFF.

This chain links TRBV19 with TRBJ2-3, with D tentatively TRBD2 (6 bases). The V gene's germline CDR1 is LNHDA and CDR2 SQIVND (reference sequence). V lost 7 bases and J lost 3, with 14 bases in between. The CDR3 covers 14 residues. The CDR3 is CASTPRGKTDTQYF. CDR3 nucleotide sequence: TGTGCCAGTACACCGCGGGGCAAGACAGATACGCAGTATTTT.

V usage is TRBV4-2 and J usage is TRBJ2-7; D is unclear. The CDR3 is 12 amino acids. Trimming cost V 10 bases and J 0 bases, with 10 bases left between them. In germline, CDR1 is LGHNA, CDR2 YNFKEQ. This CDR3 is CATQSPSYEQYF. Written as DNA, the CDR3 is TGTGCCACCCAGTCCCCCTCCTACGAGCAGTACTTC.

The chain combines TRBV4-1 with TRBJ2-1; 9 bases match TRBD2. Germline-derived CDR1 and CDR2 are MGHRA and YSYEKL. There are 14 residues in the CDR3. The V and J ends lost 4 bases and 11 bases, in that order; junction bases with no gene match: 9. CDR3 sequence (DNA): TGCGCCAGCAGCCCCTCTGGACTAGCGATGAAGCAGTTCTTC. This gives the protein CASSPSGLAMKQFF.

V gene TRBV18 combines with J gene TRBJ2-3; 14 bases line up with TRBD2. V lost 3 bases and J lost 4; bases outside the gene matches: 6. Germline lookup yields CDR1 KGHSH and CDR2 LQKENI. CDR3 length: 17 amino acids. The CDR3 DNA is TGTGCCAGCTCACCGGGACTAGCGGGGGCTGGGGCAGATACGCAGTATTTT. Its translation is CASSPGLAGAGADTQYF. Filled out from reference TRBV18 and TRBJ2-3, the complete variable domain reads NAGVMQNPRHLVRRRGQEARLRCSPMKGHSHVYWYRQLPEEGLKFMVYLQKENIIDESGMPKERFSAEFPKEGPSILRIQQVVRGDSAAYFCASSPGLAGAGADTQYFGPGTRLTVL.

The V call is TRBV15, the J call TRBJ2-1, with 8 nucleotides matching TRBD2. Per the germline V gene, CDR1 is LNHNV and CDR2 is YYDKDF (reference sequence). The CDR3 is made up of 13 amino acids. V lost 3 bases, J lost 9 bases, and 4 bases stayed unmatched. The DNA of the CDR3 is TGTGCCACCAGCAGGACTAGCGTCGGTGAGCAGTTCTTC. This encodes CATSRTSVGEQFF.

This chain links TRBV5-8 with TRBJ1-1; 8 bases match TRBD1. The CDR3 is 16 residues long. Germline V gene data show CDR1 as SGHTS and CDR2 as YDEGEE. V shed 5 bases and J 0 bases; nucleotides not matched to a gene: 9. The CDR3 DNA follows: TGTGCCAGCAGTCACAGGGGGGAAATTATGAACACTGAAGCTTTCTTT. It encodes CASSHRGEIMNTEAFF.

V and J are TRBV15 and TRBJ2-1; 10 bases fit TRBD2. CDR1 LNHNV and CDR2 YYDKDF come from the germline V gene (reference sequence). This CDR3 spans 17 amino acids. J lost 0 bases, V lost 2 bases, and 4 bases had no gene match. Here the CDR3 DNA reads TGTGCCACCAGCAGAAGTAGCGGGGGGAGCTCCTACAATGAGCAGTTCTTC. Amino acid sequence: CATSRSSGGSSYNEQFF.

The gene calls are TRBV11-2 and TRBJ2-5; TRBD2 might be the D (5 bases). Trimming took 3 bases from V and 1 from J, leaving 6 bases between them. The length of the CDR3 is 13 residues. The germline CDR1 and CDR2 sequences are SGHAT and FQNNGV. CDR3: CASSFGLQETQYF. Written as DNA, the CDR3 is TGTGCCAGCAGCTTCGGACTCCAAGAGACCCAGTACTTC.

The chain recombines TRBV28 with TRBJ1-1; D may be TRBD1 (6 bases). V lost 6 bases and J 5 bases, leaving 19 bases between the germline ends. Germline V lookup: CDR1 MDHEN, CDR2 SYDVKM. The CDR3 sequence is 15 residues long. This chain's CDR3 is CASRPLQTGLTEAFF. The CDR3 DNA reads TGTGCCAGCAGGCCTCTTCAGACAGGACTTACTGAAGCTTTCTTT. The full variable domain, with the rest looked up from reference TRBV28 and TRBJ1-1, is DVKVTQSSRYLVKRTGEKVFLECVQDMDHENMFWYRQDPGLGLRLIYFSYDVKMKEKGDIPEGYSVSREKKERFSLILESASTNQTSMYLCASRPLQTGLTEAFFGQGTRLTVV.

Points on this clone: Mismatch with germline at one junction end may stem from a read error. The CDR3 DNA reads TGTGCCAGCAGTGGTGGGCCGACGGAGGTTTATTTT. Its protein is CASSGGPTEVYF. The chain joins TRBV2 to TRBJ1-5; unclear D gene. Per the germline V gene, CDR1 is SNHLY and CDR2 is FYNNEI. The CDR3 extends over 12 amino acids.

The rearrangement uses TRBV6-6 and TRBJ1-1; D gene unclear. This CDR3 region has 11 residues. Germline V gene sequence: CDR1 MNHNY, CDR2 SVGAGI (reference sequence). Trimming removed 9 bases at V and 0 bases at J, with 5 bases between. The DNA of the CDR3 is TGTGCCAGTTTAATGAACACTGAAGCTTTCTTT. Protein: CASLMNTEAFF.